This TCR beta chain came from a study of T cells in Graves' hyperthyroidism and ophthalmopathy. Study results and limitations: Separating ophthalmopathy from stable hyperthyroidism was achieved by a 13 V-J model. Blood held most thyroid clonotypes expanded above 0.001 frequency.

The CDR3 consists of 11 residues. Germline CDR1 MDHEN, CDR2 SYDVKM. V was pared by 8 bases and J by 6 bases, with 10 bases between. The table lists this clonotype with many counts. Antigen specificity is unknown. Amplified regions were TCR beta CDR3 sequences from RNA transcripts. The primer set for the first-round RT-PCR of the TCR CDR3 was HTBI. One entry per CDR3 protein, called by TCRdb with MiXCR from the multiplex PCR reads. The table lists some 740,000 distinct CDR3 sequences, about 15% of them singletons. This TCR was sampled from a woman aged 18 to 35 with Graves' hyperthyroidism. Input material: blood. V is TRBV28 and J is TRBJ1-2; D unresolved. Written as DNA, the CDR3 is TGTGCCAGCCTTCGGGCTAATGGCTACACCTTC. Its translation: CASLRANGYTF.